Listed below are T cell receptor beta chains from one sample, sequenced in a study of neurological immune-mediated disorders. Each CDR3 protein is one row after TCRdb ran MiXCR on the 5' RACE reads. The profile shows under 80,000 distinct CDR3 sequences, approximately 9.4% of them singletons. The sample comprised PBMCs. These receptors were taken from a man in his forties or fifties in good health. The CDR3 runs from the conserved cysteine through the conserved F or W. The D gene is left open where the match is weak. Not every row has a clone size; where given, it reads once, few, many or a size class.

many,.,TRBJ1-4,TRBV20-1,CSATGPATNEKLFF,TGCAGTGCTACAGGCCCTGCAACTAATGAAAAACTGTTTTTT
many,TRBD1,TRBJ2-3,TRBV11-2,CASRTGVIDTQYF,TGTGCCAGCAGAACAGGGGTGATAGATACGCAGTATTTT
many,.,TRBJ1-2,TRBV3-1,CASSNRKIQRDNYGYTF,TGTGCCAGCAGCAATCGCAAGATTCAGAGGGATAACTATGGCTACACCTTC
many,TRBD2,TRBJ2-1,TRBV24-1,CATSAVPGLAGQKQFF,TGTGCCACCAGTGCCGTCCCGGGACTAGCGGGCCAAAAGCAGTTCTTC
many,.,TRBJ2-1,TRBV5-1,CASSRGTMQNEQFF,TGCGCCAGCTCGAGGGGGACTATGCAAAATGAGCAGTTCTTC
many,.,TRBJ2-5,TRBV9,CASSVGASSETQYF,TGTGCCAGCAGCGTAGGTGCTAGCTCGGAGACCCAGTACTTC
many,.,TRBJ2-7,TRBV12-3/TRBV12-4,CASLDRAGSYEQYF,TGTGCCAGCCTTGATCGGGCGGGTTCTTACGAGCAGTACTTC
many,.,TRBJ2-3,TRBV6-5,CASSYGSSTDTQYF,TGTGCCAGCAGTTACGGGAGTAGCACAGATACGCAGTATTTT
.,.,TRBJ2-1,TRBV7-9,CASSGGSHDEQFF,TGTGCCAGCAGCGGCGGATCCCACGATGAGCAGTTCTTC
many,TRBD1,TRBJ2-1,TRBV5-1,CASSTGTGRNEQFF,TGCGCCAGCAGTACCGGGACAGGTCGAAATGAGCAGTTCTTC
.,.,TRBJ2-1,TRBV7-8,CASSGGTWGRIHEQFF,TGTGCCAGCAGCGGAGGGACATGGGGTAGAATCCATGAGCAGTTCTTC
many,.,TRBJ1-1,TRBV20-1,CSARVRSGFLLGNTEAFF,TGCAGTGCTAGAGTGCGTTCGGGCTTCCTGCTAGGGAACACTGAAGCTTTCTTT
many,.,TRBJ2-7,TRBV7-2,CASSFGGHYEQYF,TGTGCCAGCAGCTTCGGAGGTCACTACGAGCAGTACTTC
.,.,TRBJ1-2,TRBV13,CASHPRGADNGYTF,TGTGCCAGCCATCCTAGGGGCGCGGATAATGGCTACACCTTC
many,TRBD2,TRBJ2-5,TRBV7-8,CASSFVLAGGQETQYF,TGTGCCAGCAGCTTCGTACTAGCGGGGGGACAAGAGACCCAGTACTTC
many,.,TRBJ2-1,TRBV2,CASSPFTGNSYNEQFF,TGTGCCAGCAGCCCCTTTACAGGGAACTCCTACAATGAGCAGTTCTTC
many,.,TRBJ1-4,TRBV20-1,CSAREGGSATNEKLFF,TGCAGTGCTAGAGAGGGAGGGTCTGCAACTAATGAAAAACTGTTTTTT
.,TRBD2,TRBJ2-1,TRBV12-3/TRBV12-4,CASSLILAANEQFF,TGTGCCAGCAGTTTAATACTAGCGGCCAATGAGCAGTTCTTC
few,.,TRBJ2-1,TRBV28,CASRVVPYNEQFF,TGTGCCTCGAGGGTCGTCCCTTACAATGAGCAGTTCTTC
many,TRBD1,TRBJ1-5,TRBV2,CASSPRQGTVQPQHF,TGTGCCAGCAGTCCGCGACAGGGGACGGTGCAGCCCCAGCATTTT
many,.,TRBJ1-5,TRBV3-1,CASSQRGGGNQPQHF,TGTGCCAGCAGCCAGCGGGGAGGGGGCAATCAGCCCCAGCATTTT
many,TRBD1,TRBJ2-7,TRBV29-1,CSAQGQFSYEQYF,TGCAGCGCCCAGGGACAGTTCTCCTACGAGCAGTACTTC
.,TRBD1,TRBJ2-6,TRBV7-8,CASSLDYGWDRSPRSGANVLTF,TGTGCCAGCAGCTTAGATTACGGATGGGACAGGTCCCCGCGCTCTGGGGCCAACGTCCTGACTTTC
many,TRBD1,TRBJ1-2,TRBV20-1,CSARDDRDYGYTF,TGCAGTGCTAGAGATGACAGGGACTATGGCTACACCTTC
many,.,TRBJ1-2,TRBV2,CASSEGSGDGYTF,TGTGCCAGCAGTGAAGGGTCAGGGGATGGCTACACCTTC
many,TRBD1,TRBJ2-6,TRBV9,CASSFTRDRGPGANVLTF,TGTGCCAGCAGCTTTACGAGGGACAGGGGCCCTGGGGCCAACGTCCTGACTTTC
many,.,TRBJ1-6,TRBV7-2,CASNAEIGGSNNSPLHF,TGTGCCAGCAACGCAGAGATCGGGGGCAGTAATAATTCACCCCTCCACTTT
many,.,TRBJ2-7,TRBV6-6,CASSYSRRDTEQYF,TGTGCCAGCAGTTACTCGCGGAGGGACACCGAGCAGTACTTC
many,TRBD1,TRBJ2-2,TRBV12-3/TRBV12-4,CASSRTGQGLSGELFF,TGTGCCAGCTCACGTACGGGACAGGGTTTATCCGGGGAGCTGTTTTTT
many,.,TRBJ2-5,TRBV20-1,CSAREWGGGETQYF,TGCAGTGCTAGAGAATGGGGGGGCGGCGAGACCCAGTACTTC
many,.,TRBJ2-5,TRBV5-1,CASSLSGQETQYF,TGCGCCAGCAGCTTGTCTGGGCAAGAGACCCAGTACTTC
many,TRBD2,TRBJ2-1,TRBV5-1,CASSSLAGDNEQFF,TGCGCCAGCAGCTCCCTAGCGGGGGACAATGAGCAGTTCTTC
many,.,TRBJ2-5,TRBV15,CATSRDREETQYF,TGTGCCACCAGCAGAGATCGGGAAGAGACCCAGTACTTC
many,.,TRBJ2-1,TRBV24-1,CATTQEGYEQFF,TGTGCCACCACCCAAGAGGGCTATGAGCAGTTCTTC
many,.,TRBJ2-1,TRBV20-1,CSASPSGAARVWQFF,TGCAGTGCTAGTCCGTCCGGGGCGGCCCGAGTCTGGCAGTTCTTC
.,.,TRBJ2-1,TRBV7-3,CASSFLAQSSYNEQFF,TGTGCCAGCAGCTTCCTTGCTCAGAGCTCCTACAATGAGCAGTTCTTC
many,TRBD1,TRBJ1-2,TRBV5-1,CASRPTGTGLGYTF,TGCGCCAGCAGGCCGACCGGGACAGGTCTTGGCTACACCTTC